The 5 T cell receptor beta chains below all came from one sample that was sequenced in a study of blood T cell repertoires in COVID-19. Assay: immunoSEQ multiplex PCR; the TCRdb copy retains only in-frame clones and omits some. The table lists around 190,000 clones, around 83% of them singletons, with 1.5% in the top ten. The sample taken for sequencing was peripheral blood. The receptors originated from a human donor in a cohort sampled during active COVID-19.

The V gene is TRBV6-2 or TRBV6-3, the J gene TRBJ2-1, with 14 bases identical to TRBD2. The germline gives CDR1 MNHEY, CDR2 SVGEGT. This CDR3 region has 17 residues. Trimming removed 4 bases from V and 7 bases from J; junction bases left unmatched: 9. The CDR3 loop is CASSSPPGLAGGNEQFF. The CDR3 DNA is TGTGCCAGCAGTTCCCCCCCAGGACTAGCGGGGGGAAATGAGCAGTTCTTC.

This clone was recorded a few times. The rearrangement uses TRBV10-1 and TRBJ1-1, with 7 nucleotides matching TRBD1. CDR3 size: 14 residues. V was pared by 2 bases and J by 0 bases, with 0 bases of the junction left unmatched. Germline V CDR1 and CDR2: WNHNN, SYGVQD (reference sequence). The CDR3 protein is CASSEGTVNTEAFF. CDR3 bases: TGCGCCAGCAGTGAGGGGACAGTGAACACTGAAGCTTTCTTT.

The chain couples TRBV19 to TRBJ1-1; 9 bases are a match to TRBD1. The length of the CDR3 is 14 residues. Germline V lookup: CDR1 LNHDA, CDR2 SQIVND (reference sequence). V shed 9 bases and J 1 base; nucleotides not matched to a gene: 6. The CDR3 loop is CASRTGAKNTEAFF. The DNA of the CDR3 is TGTGCCAGCAGGACAGGGGCAAAGAACACTGAAGCTTTCTTT. The full variable domain, its missing parts supplied by reference TRBV19 and TRBJ1-1, is DGGITQSPKYLFRKEGQNVTLSCEQNLNHDAMYWYRQDPGQGLRLIYYSQIVNDFQKGDIAEGYSVSREKKESFPLTVTSAQKNPTAFYLCASRTGAKNTEAFFGQGTRLTVV.

V usage is TRBV6-5 and J usage is TRBJ1-2; D is uncertain. The CDR3 covers 15 residues. Germline V gene sequence: CDR1 MNHEY, CDR2 SVGAGI. V was pared by 0 bases and J by 6 bases, with 14 bases between. The CDR3 DNA reads TGTGCCAGCAGTTACTCGAACACGTTTAGCGATGGCTACACCTTC. Amino acids: CASSYSNTFSDGYTF.

This chain joins TRBV18 and TRBJ2-2; TRBD1 matches 9 bases. The trim removed 2 bases at V and 5 bases at J, leaving 6 bases unmatched. The CDR3 spans 16 residues. Per the germline V gene, CDR1 is KGHSH and CDR2 is LQKENI. Here the CDR3 DNA reads TGTGCCAGCTCACCAACGGACAGGGGAGGAACCGGGGAGCTGTTTTTT. Translation gives CASSPTDRGGTGELFF.